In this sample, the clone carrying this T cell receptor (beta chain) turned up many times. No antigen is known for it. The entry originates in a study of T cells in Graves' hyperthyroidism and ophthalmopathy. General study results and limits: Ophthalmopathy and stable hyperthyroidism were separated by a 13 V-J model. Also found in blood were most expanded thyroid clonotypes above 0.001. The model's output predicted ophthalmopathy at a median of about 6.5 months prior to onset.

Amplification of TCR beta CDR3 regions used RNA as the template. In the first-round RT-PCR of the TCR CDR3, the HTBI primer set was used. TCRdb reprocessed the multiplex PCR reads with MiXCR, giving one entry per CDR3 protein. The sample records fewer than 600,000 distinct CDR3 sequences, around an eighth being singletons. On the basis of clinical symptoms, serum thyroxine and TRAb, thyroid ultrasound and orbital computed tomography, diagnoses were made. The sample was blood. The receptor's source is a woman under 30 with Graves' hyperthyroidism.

The DNA for the CDR3 is TGTGCCAGCAGACCTGGGACTAGCGGGAGAAGGGCCGGGGAGCTGTTTTTT. It translates to CASRPGTSGRRAGELFF. V usage is TRBV7-9 and J usage is TRBJ2-2; 14 bases are shared with TRBD2. Looked up from germline, CDR1 is SEHNR and CDR2 is FQNEAQ (reference sequence). Trimming cost V 6 bases and J 6 bases; bases outside gene matches: 9. The CDR3 is 17 amino acids.